These T cell receptor beta chains were read from a single sample in a study of blood T cell repertoires in COVID-19. TCRdb keeps only in-frame clones here, not all; method: immunoSEQ multiplex PCR. The data hold about 64,000 clones, with 85% to 90% observed a single time. Input material: peripheral blood. These receptors were obtained from a man in his fifties or sixties with active COVID-19. Each CDR3 is given with its conserved first and last residue. A D gene is named only where the DNA matches it firmly. Size is stated for part of the rows, as once, few or many counts, or as a class when the clone is expanded.

d_call	j_call	cdr3_length	v_call	clone_size	cdr3_nt	cdr3_aa
.	TRBJ2-7	15	TRBV6-6	few	TGTGCCAGCAGCAACCGCGACAGGCCGCCCTACGAGCAGTACTTC	CASSNRDRPPYEQYF
TRBD1	TRBJ2-3	14	TRBV2	.	TGTGCCAGCGGACAGGGGGCTCCATCGGATACGCAGTATTTT	CASGQGAPSDTQYF
.	TRBJ2-7	13	TRBV12-3/TRBV12-4	.	TGTGCCAGCAGTTTACTTATAGGCAGAGGGCAGTACTTC	CASSLLIGRGQYF
.	TRBJ1-1	15	TRBV6-5	.	TGTGCCAGCAGCGCTGGGGGGGGAACGAACACTGAAGCTTTCTTT	CASSAGGGTNTEAFF
.	TRBJ1-1	13	TRBV6-6	.	TGTGCCAGCAGTCTCAGGGCCCTCACTGAAGCTTTCTTT	CASSLRALTEAFF
.	TRBJ2-1	14	TRBV4-1	.	TGCGCCAGCAGCCAAGATGGGGGCGTGGGGGAGCAGTTCTTC	CASSQDGGVGEQFF
TRBD1	TRBJ1-5	18	TRBV6-2/TRBV6-3	few	TGTGCCAGCAGTTACTCCGGGACAGGGTTTAGAGCGAATCAGCCCCAGCATTTT	CASSYSGTGFRANQPQHF
.	TRBJ1-1	11	TRBV30	.	TGTGCCTGGACCAGGCAAATTGAAGCTTTCTTT	CAWTRQIEAFF
TRBD1	TRBJ1-4	16	TRBV5-5	.	TGTGCCAGCAACATCCCCTTCAGACAGGGCGGTGAAAAACTGTTTTTT	CASNIPFRQGGEKLFF
.	TRBJ1-1	14	TRBV2	.	TGTGCCAGCAGTGAAGACAGATTAAACACTGAAGCTTTCTTT	CASSEDRLNTEAFF
TRBD1	TRBJ2-7	17	TRBV18	once	TGTGCCAGCTCACCGACGACAGGGGGCGGTGGGTCCTACGAGCAGTACTTC	CASSPTTGGGGSYEQYF
TRBD1	TRBJ2-7	15	TRBV6-5	.	TGTGCCAGCAGTTACCGGGGACAGCTACCCTACGAGCAGTACTTC	CASSYRGQLPYEQYF
.	TRBJ1-2	15	TRBV6-1	.	TGTGCCAGCAGTGAAAGATCCGCGGGTTACTATGGCTACACCTTC	CASSERSAGYYGYTF
TRBD1	TRBJ2-1	13	TRBV6-2/TRBV6-3	once	TGTGCCAGCAGCTGGACAGGGTACAATGAGCAGTTCTTC	CASSWTGYNEQFF
.	TRBJ2-1	14	TRBV7-3	.	TGTGCCAGCAGCTTAACGTCCACCTCGGATGAGCAGTTCTTC	CASSLTSTSDEQFF
.	TRBJ1-4	16	TRBV7-8	few	TGTGCCAGCAGCTTAATCGGGGGGGCAACTAATGAAAAACTGTTTTTT	CASSLIGGATNEKLFF
.	TRBJ2-5	19	TRBV27	.	TGTGCCAGCAGTCCCTCCGCTTCGGACATAGCGGAGTTCCAAGAGACCCAGTACTTC	CASSPSASDIAEFQETQYF
TRBD2	TRBJ2-5	16	TRBV27	.	TGTGCCAGCAGTCGCCTAGCGGGAGGGTTGTCAGAGACCCAGTACTTC	CASSRLAGGLSETQYF
.	TRBJ2-7	14	TRBV12-5	.	TGTGCTAGTGGACCCGACAGGATGCTGTCCGAGCAGTACTTC	CASGPDRMLSEQYF
.	TRBJ2-7	16	TRBV9	.	TGTGCCAGCAGCGCGGGGGGCCTAGCGGAAATCTACGAGCAGTACTTC	CASSAGGLAEIYEQYF
.	TRBJ2-7	13	TRBV27	once	TGTGCCAGCAGTTTAAGTCGGGACTACGAGCAGTACTTC	CASSLSRDYEQYF
TRBD1	TRBJ1-5	17	TRBV3-1/TRBV3-2	.	TGTGCCAGCAGCCAGACCGGGACAGGGGGGGGCAATCAGCCCCAGCATTTT	CASSQTGTGGGNQPQHF
TRBD2	TRBJ2-3	16	TRBV5-4	.	TGTGCCAGCAGCCCGTCGAAGAGCGGGGCCACAGATACGCAGTATTTT	CASSPSKSGATDTQYF
.	TRBJ2-1	16	TRBV30	.	TGTGCCTGGAGCCTCCAGGGATCCCTCTCCTACAATGAGCAGTTCTTC	CAWSLQGSLSYNEQFF
.	TRBJ2-3	14	TRBV7-8	.	TGTGCCAGTGGCCGCCTAGCGAATACAGATACGCAGTATTTT	CASGRLANTDTQYF
.	TRBJ1-5	16	TRBV3-1/TRBV3-2	.	TGTGCCAGCAGCCAAGATGTGGGGGGGGTACATCAGCCCCAGCATTTT	CASSQDVGGVHQPQHF
TRBD1	TRBJ1-5	15	TRBV9	.	TGTGCCAGCAGCGCGGGCCCAACAGGGGACCAGCCCCAGCATTTT	CASSAGPTGDQPQHF
TRBD1	TRBJ1-5	15	TRBV6-6	.	TGTGCCAGCAGTCAGGACCTACAGGGGTATCAGCCCCAGCATTTT	CASSQDLQGYQPQHF
.	TRBJ1-2	13	TRBV7-8	.	TGTGCCGCCGGGCAGGCGGGGGGCTATGGCTACACCTTC	CAAGQAGGYGYTF
TRBD2	TRBJ2-5	14	TRBV2	.	TGTGCCAGCAGAGGACTAGCGGGGATGGAGACCCAGTACTTC	CASRGLAGMETQYF
.	TRBJ2-1	14	TRBV6-5	.	TGTGCCAGCAGCCGCTCGCCTCAAGCTAATGAGCAGTTCTTC	CASSRSPQANEQFF